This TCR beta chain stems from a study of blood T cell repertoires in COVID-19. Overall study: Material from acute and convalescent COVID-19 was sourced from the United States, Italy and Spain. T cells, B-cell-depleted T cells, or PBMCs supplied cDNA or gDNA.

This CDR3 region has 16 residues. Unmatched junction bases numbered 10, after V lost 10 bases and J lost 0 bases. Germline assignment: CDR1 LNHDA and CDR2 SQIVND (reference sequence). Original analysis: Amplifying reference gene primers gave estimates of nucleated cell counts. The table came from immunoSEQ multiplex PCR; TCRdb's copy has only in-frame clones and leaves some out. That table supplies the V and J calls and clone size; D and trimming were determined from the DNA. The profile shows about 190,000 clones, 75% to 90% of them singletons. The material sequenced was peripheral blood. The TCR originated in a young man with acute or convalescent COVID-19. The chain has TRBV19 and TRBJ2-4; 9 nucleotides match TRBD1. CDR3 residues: CATGTGKIAAKNIQYF. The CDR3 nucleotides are TGTGCCACCGGGACAGGGAAAATAGCAGCCAAAAACATTCAGTACTTC.